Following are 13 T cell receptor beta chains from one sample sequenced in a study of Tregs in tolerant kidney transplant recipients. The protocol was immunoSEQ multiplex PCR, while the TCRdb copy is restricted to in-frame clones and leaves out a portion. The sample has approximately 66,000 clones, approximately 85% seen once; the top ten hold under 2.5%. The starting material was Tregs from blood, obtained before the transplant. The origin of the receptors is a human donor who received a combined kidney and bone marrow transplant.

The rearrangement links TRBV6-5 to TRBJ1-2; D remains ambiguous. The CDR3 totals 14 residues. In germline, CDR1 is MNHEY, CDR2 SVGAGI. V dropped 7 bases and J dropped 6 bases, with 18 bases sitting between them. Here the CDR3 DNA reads TGTGCCAGCAAGGGTCCTTTCCAGGTAGATGGCTACACCTTC. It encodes CASKGPFQVDGYTF.

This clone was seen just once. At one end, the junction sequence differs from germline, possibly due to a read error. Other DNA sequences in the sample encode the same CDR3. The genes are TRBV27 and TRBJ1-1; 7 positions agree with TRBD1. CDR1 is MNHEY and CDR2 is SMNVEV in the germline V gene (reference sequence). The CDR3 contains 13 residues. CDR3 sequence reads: CASSLAGQLEAFF. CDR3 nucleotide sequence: TGTGCTAGCAGTTTAGCGGGACAGCTTGAAGCTTTCTTT.

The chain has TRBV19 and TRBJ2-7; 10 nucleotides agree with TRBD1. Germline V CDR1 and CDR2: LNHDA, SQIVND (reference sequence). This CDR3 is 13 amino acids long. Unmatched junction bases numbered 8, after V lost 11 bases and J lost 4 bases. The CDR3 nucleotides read TGTGCCTCTCGGGACAGGGGTAGGTACGAGCAGTACTTC. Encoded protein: CASRDRGRYEQYF. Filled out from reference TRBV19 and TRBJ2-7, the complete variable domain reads DGGITQSPKYLFRKEGQNVTLSCEQNLNHDAMYWYRQDPGQGLRLIYYSQIVNDFQKGDIAEGYSVSREKKESFPLTVTSAQKNPTAFYLCASRDRGRYEQYFGPGTRLTVT.

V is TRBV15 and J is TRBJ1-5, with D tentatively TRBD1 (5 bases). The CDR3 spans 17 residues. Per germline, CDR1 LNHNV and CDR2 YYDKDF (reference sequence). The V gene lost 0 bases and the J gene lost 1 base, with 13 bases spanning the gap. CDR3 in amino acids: CATSRDLKTASNQPQHF. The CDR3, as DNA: TGTGCCACCAGCAGAGATCTTAAGACAGCCAGCAATCAGCCCCAGCATTTT.

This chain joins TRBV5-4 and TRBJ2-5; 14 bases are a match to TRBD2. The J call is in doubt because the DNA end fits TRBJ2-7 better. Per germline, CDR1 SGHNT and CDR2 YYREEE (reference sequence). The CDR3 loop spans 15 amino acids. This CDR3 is CASSKGLAGGYEQYF. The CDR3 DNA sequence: TGTGCCAGCAGCAAAGGACTAGCGGGAGGCTACGAGCAGTACTTC.

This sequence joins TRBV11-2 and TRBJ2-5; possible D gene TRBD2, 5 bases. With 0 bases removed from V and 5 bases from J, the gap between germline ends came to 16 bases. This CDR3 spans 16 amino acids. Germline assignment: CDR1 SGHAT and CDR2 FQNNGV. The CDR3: CASSLDLGAGMETQYF. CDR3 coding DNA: TGTGCCAGCAGCTTAGATTTGGGAGCCGGTATGGAGACCCAGTACTTC.

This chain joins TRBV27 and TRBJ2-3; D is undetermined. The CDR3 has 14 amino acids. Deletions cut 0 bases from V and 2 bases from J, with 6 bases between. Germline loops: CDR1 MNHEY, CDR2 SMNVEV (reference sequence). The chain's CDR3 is CASSLSRSTDTQYF. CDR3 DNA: TGTGCCAGCAGTTTATCGAGGTCCACAGATACGCAGTATTTT.

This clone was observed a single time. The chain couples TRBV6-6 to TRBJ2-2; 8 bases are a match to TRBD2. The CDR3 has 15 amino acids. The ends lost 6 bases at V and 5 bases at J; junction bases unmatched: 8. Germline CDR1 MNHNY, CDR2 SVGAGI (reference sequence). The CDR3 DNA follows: TGTGCCAGCAGCATAGCGGGACGTAGTACCGGGGAGCTGTTTTTT. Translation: CASSIAGRSTGELFF.

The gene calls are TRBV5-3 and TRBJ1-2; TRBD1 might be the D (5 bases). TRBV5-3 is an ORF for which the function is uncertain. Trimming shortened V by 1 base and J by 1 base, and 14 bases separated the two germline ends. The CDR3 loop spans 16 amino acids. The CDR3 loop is CARSLIAGVHNYGYTF. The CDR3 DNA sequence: TGTGCCAGAAGCTTGATTGCGGGGGTGCATAACTATGGCTACACCTTC.

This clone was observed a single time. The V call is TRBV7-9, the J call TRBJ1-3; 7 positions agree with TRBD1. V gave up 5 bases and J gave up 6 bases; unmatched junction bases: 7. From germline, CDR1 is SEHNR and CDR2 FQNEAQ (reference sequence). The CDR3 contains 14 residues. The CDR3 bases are TGTGCCAGCAGCGTGAAGGACAGGTCAAACACCATATATTTT. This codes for CASSVKDRSNTIYF.

Here the CDR3 reads CASSQEDEGEAFF. In DNA form, the CDR3 reads TGTGCCAGCAGTCAGGAGGACGAGGGTGAAGCTTTCTTT. The chain employs TRBV6-1 and TRBJ1-1; no clear D. CDR3 length: 13 amino acids. In germline, CDR1 is MNHNS, CDR2 SASEGT. Trimming pared 5 bases from V and 7 bases from J, leaving 14 bases between.

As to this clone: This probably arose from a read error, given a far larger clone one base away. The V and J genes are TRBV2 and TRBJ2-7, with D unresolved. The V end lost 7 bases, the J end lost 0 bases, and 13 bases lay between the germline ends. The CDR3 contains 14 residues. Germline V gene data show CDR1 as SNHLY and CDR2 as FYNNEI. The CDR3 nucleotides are TGTGCCAGCAAGGCGTGGAGAGACTCCTACGAGCAGTACTTC. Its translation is CASKAWRDSYEQYF.

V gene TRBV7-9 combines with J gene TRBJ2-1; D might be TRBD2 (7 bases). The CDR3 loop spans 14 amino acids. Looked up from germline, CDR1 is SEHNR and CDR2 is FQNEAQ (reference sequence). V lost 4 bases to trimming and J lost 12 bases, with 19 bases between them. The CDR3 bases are TGTGCCAGCAGCTCGGATGCTAGCGGCAGGGGGCAGTTCTTC. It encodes CASSSDASGRGQFF.